The T cell receptor beta chain under discussion was sequenced for a study of blood T cell repertoires in COVID-19. V shed 0 bases and J 4 bases; nucleotides not matched to a gene: 1. Germline lookup yields CDR1 ENHRY and CDR2 SYGVKD. The CDR3 sequence is 14 residues long. In the original analysis: By means of reference gene primer amplification, nucleated cell counts were estimated. Sequencing used immunoSEQ multiplex PCR; TCRdb keeps in-frame clones, though not all of them. V and J calls and clone size come straight from that table; D and trimming were deduced from the DNA. The table lists about 250,000 clones, around 89% of them singletons. Residents of about two dozen US areas, aged roughly 18 to 95 years, made up the participants.

The receptor was derived from a woman under 30 who had recovered from COVID-19. V usage is TRBV10-3 and J usage is TRBJ2-3, with 7 bases that match TRBD2. The sequenced material came from PBMCs or T cells enriched from blood (not recorded which). The CDR3 loop is CAISESTSPDTQYF. The CDR3 DNA sequence: TGTGCCATCAGTGAGTCGACTAGCCCAGATACGCAGTATTTT.